This TCR beta chain is drawn from a study of CD8 T cells in ankylosing spondylitis. Study-wide results and caveats: Some motif variants had been reported before (in reactive arthritis synovial fluid and blood). Ankylosing spondylitis blood appeared to carry a characteristic TCR beta motif of roughly eight highly homologous variants. Significant enrichment of disease-linked clones was reported in matched ankylosing spondylitis synovial fluid.

This clonotype showed up just a few times. Antigen unknown. Quantitative 5'-RACE with molecular barcodes generated TCR beta libraries. TCRdb re-called the 5' RACE reads with MiXCR, one entry per CDR3 protein. Found here are over 200,000 distinct CDR3 sequences, 15% to 20% of them singletons; the top ten hold about 39%. Trimming cost V 5 bases and J 3 bases, with 10 bases left between them. Germline V CDR1 and CDR2: SGHTA, FQGTGA. This CDR3 has 13 amino acids. The chain is built from TRBV7-3 and TRBJ1-1, with D unclear. The TCR sequence derives from a male donor with ankylosing spondylitis. Input material: blood, either unsorted or a sorted T cell fraction (not recorded which). In DNA form, the CDR3 reads TGTGCCAGCAGCCCCAGCCTGGACACTGAAGCTTTCTTT. Amino acids: CASSPSLDTEAFF.